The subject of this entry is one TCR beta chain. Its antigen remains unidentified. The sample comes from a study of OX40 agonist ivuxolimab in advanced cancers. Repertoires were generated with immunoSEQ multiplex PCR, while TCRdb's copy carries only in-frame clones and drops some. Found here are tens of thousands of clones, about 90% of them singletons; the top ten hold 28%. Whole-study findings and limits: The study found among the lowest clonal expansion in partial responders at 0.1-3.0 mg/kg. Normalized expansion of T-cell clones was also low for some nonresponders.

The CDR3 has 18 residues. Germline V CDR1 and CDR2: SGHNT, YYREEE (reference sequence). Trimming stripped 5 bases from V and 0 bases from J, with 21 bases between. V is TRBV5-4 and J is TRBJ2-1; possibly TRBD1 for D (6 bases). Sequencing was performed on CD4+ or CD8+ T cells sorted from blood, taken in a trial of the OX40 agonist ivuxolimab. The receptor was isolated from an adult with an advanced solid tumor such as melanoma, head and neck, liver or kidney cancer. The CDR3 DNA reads TGTGCCAGCAGACACAAACCCTGGGGACAAGGCTCCTACAATGAGCAGTTCTTC. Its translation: CASRHKPWGQGSYNEQFF.